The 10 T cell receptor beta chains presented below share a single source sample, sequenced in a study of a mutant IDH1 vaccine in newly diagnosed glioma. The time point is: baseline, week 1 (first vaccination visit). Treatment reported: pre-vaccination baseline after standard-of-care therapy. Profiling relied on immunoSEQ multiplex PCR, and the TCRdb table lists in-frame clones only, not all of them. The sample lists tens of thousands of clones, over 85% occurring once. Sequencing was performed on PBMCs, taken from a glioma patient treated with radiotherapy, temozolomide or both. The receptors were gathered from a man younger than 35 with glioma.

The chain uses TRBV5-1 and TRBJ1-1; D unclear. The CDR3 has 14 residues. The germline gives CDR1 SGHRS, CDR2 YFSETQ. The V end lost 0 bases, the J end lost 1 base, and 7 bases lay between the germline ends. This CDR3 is CASSLEAWNTEAFF. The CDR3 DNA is TGCGCCAGCAGCTTGGAGGCTTGGAACACTGAAGCTTTCTTT. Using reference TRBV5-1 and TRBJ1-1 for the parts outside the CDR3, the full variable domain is KAGVTQTPRYLIKTRGQQVTLSCSPISGHRSVSWYQQTPGQGLQFLFEYFSETQRNKGNFPGRFSGRQFSNSRSEMNVSTLELGDSALYLCASSLEAWNTEAFFGQGTRLTVV.

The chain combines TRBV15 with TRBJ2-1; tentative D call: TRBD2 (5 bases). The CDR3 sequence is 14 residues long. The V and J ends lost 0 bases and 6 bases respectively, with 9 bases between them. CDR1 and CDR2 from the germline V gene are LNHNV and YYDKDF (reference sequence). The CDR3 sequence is CATSRDRRTNEQFF. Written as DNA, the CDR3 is TGTGCCACCAGCAGAGATAGGAGGACCAATGAGCAGTTCTTC.

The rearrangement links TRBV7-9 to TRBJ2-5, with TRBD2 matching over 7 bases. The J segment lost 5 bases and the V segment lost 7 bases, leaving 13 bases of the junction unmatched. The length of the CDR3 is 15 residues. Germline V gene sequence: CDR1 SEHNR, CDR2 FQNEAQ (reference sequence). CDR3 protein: CASKKGSSGGETQYF. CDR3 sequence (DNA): TGTGCCAGCAAAAAAGGGTCTAGCGGAGGGGAGACCCAGTACTTC.

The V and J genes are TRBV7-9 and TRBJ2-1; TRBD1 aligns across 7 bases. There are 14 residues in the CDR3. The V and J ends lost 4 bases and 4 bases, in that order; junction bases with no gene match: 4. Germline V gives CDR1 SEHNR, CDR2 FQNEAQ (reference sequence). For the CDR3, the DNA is TGTGCCAGCAGCTACAGACAGGGTTACAATGAGCAGTTCTTC. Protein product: CASSYRQGYNEQFF.

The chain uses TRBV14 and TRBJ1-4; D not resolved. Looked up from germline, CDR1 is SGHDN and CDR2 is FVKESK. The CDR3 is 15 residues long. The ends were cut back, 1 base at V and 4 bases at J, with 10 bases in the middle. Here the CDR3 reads CASSQVNGRNEKLFF. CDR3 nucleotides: TGTGCCAGCAGCCAAGTAAACGGGCGTAATGAAAAACTGTTTTTT.

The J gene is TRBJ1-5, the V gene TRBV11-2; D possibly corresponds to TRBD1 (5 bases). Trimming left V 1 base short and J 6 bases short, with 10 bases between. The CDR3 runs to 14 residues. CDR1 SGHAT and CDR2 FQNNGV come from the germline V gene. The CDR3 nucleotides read TGTGCCAGCAGCTTAGGGGATGGGGGTCAGCCCCAGCATTTT. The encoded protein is CASSLGDGGQPQHF.

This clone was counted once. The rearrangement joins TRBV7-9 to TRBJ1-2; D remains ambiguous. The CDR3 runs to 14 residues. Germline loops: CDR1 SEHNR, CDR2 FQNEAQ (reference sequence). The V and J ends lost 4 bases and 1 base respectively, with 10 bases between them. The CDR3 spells CASSSPADNYGYTF. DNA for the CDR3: TGTGCCAGCAGCTCCCCCGCGGATAACTATGGCTACACCTTC. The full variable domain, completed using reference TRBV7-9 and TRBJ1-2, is DTGVSQNPRHKITKRGQNVTFRCDPISEHNRLYWYRQTLGQGPEFLTYFQNEAQLEKSRLLSDRFSAERPKGSFSTLEIQRTEQGDSAMYLCASSSPADNYGYTFGSGTRLTVV.

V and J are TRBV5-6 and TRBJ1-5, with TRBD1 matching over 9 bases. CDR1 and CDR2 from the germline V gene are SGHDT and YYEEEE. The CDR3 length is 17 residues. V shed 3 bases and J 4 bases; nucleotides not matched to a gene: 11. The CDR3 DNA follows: TGTGCCAGCAGCTATTGGACAGGGGCTCGGCGGAATCAGCCCCAGCATTTT. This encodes CASSYWTGARRNQPQHF. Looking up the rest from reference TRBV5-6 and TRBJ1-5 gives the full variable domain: DAGVTQSPTHLIKTRGQQVTLRCSPKSGHDTVSWYQQALGQGPQFIFQYYEEEERQRGNFPDRFSGHQFPNYSSELNVNALLLGDSALYLCASSYWTGARRNQPQHFGDGTRLSIL.

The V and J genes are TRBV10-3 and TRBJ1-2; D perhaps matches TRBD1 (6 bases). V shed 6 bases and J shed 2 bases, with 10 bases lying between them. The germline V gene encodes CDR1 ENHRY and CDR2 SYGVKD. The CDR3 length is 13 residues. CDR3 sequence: CAIRDSRNYGYTF. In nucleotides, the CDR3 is TGTGCCATCAGGGACAGTAGAAACTATGGCTACACCTTC.

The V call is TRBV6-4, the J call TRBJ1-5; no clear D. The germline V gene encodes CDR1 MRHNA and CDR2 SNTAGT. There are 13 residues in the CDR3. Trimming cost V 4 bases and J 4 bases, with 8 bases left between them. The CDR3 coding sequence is TGTGCCAGCAGTGCGTCAGGTAATCAGCCCCAGCATTTT. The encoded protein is CASSASGNQPQHF.